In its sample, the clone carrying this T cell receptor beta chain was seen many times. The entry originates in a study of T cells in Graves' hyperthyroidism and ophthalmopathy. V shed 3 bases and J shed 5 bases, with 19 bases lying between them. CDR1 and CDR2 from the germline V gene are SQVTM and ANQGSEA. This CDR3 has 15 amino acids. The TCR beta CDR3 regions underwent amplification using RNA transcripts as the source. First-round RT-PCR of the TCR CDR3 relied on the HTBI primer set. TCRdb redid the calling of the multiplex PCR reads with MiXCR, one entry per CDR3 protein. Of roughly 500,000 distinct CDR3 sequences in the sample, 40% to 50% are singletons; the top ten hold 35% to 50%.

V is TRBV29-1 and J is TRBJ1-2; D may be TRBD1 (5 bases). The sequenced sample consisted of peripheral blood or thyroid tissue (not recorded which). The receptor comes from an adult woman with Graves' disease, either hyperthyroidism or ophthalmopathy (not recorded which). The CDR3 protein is CSVDSNKGRPYGYTF. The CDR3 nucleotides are TGCAGCGTTGATTCCAACAAGGGACGACCTTATGGCTACACCTTC.